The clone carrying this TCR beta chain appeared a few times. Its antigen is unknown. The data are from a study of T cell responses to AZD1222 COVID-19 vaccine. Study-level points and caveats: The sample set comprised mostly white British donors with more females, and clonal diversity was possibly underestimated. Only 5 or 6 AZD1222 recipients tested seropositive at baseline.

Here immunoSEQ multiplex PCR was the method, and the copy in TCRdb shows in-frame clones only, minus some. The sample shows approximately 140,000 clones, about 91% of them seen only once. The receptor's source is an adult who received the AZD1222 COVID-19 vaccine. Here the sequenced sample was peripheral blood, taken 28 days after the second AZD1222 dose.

Here the CDR3 reads CASSDHTGAGNSPLHF. For the CDR3, the DNA is TGTGCCAGCAGTGACCATACAGGGGCTGGGAATTCACCCCTCCACTTT. The chain carries TRBV6-1 and TRBJ1-6; TRBD1 matches at 7 bases. J gave up 7 bases and V 3 bases, and 9 bases lay outside the gene matches. This CDR3 comprises 16 residues. CDR1 MNHNS and CDR2 SASEGT come from the germline V gene.